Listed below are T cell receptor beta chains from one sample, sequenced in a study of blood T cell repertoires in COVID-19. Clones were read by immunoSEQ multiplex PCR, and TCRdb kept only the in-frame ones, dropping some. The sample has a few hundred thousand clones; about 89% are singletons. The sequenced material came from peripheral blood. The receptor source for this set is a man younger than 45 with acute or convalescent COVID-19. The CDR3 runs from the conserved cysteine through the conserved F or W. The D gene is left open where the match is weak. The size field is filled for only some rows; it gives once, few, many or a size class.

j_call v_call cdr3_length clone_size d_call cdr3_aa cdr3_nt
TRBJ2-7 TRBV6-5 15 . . CASSYEDSLKGEQYF TGTGCCAGCAGTTACGAGGACAGCCTTAAGGGCGAGCAGTACTTC
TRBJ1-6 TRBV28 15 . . CASSTNGYYNSPLHF TGTGCCAGCAGCACCAACGGGTATTATAATTCACCCCTCCACTTT
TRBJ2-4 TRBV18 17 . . CASSPLGRSLAKNIQYF TGTGCCAGCTCACCGTTGGGCCGAAGCCTAGCCAAAAACATTCAGTACTTC
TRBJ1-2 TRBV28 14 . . CASSFGVTGVVYTF TGTGCCAGCAGTTTTGGCGTAACCGGAGTTGTCTACACCTTC
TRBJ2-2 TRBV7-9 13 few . CASSLAGTGELFF TGTGCCAGCAGCTTAGCCGGGACCGGGGAGCTGTTTTTT
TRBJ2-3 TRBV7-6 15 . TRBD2 CASSFRLAGADTQYF TGTGCCAGCAGCTTCCGACTAGCGGGGGCAGATACGCAGTATTTT
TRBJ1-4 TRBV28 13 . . CASSTRQTEKLFF TGTGCCAGCAGTACCCGACAGACTGAAAAACTGTTTTTT
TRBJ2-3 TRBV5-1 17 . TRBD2 CASSFLRTSESTDTQYF TGCGCCAGCAGCTTCCTTCGGACTAGCGAAAGCACAGATACGCAGTATTTT
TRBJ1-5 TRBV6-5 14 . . CASSRTGSSQPQHF TGTGCCAGCAGCCGGACGGGATCGAGTCAGCCCCAGCATTTT
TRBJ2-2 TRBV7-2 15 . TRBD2 CASSIASGRAGELFF TGTGCCAGCAGCATAGCTAGCGGGAGGGCCGGGGAGCTGTTTTTT
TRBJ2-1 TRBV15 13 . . CATSILSLGEQFF TGTGCCACCAGCATCCTGAGCCTTGGTGAGCAGTTCTTC
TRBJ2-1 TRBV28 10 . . CASSRNEQFF TGTGCCAGCAGCCGGAATGAGCAGTTCTTC
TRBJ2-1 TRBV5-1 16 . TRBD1 CASSLFGTGSYNEQFF TGCGCCAGCAGCTTGTTCGGGACAGGGTCCTACAATGAGCAGTTCTTC
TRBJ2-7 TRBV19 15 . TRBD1 CASSRVPQGAYEQYF TGTGCCAGTAGTAGGGTCCCACAGGGGGCATACGAGCAGTACTTC
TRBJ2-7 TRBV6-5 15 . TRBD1 CASSYRDRGRYEQYF TGTGCCAGCAGTTACCGGGACAGGGGGCGTTACGAGCAGTACTTC
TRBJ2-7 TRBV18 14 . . CASSPEGKPGEQYF TGTGCCAGCTCACCAGAGGGAAAGCCGGGGGAGCAGTACTTC